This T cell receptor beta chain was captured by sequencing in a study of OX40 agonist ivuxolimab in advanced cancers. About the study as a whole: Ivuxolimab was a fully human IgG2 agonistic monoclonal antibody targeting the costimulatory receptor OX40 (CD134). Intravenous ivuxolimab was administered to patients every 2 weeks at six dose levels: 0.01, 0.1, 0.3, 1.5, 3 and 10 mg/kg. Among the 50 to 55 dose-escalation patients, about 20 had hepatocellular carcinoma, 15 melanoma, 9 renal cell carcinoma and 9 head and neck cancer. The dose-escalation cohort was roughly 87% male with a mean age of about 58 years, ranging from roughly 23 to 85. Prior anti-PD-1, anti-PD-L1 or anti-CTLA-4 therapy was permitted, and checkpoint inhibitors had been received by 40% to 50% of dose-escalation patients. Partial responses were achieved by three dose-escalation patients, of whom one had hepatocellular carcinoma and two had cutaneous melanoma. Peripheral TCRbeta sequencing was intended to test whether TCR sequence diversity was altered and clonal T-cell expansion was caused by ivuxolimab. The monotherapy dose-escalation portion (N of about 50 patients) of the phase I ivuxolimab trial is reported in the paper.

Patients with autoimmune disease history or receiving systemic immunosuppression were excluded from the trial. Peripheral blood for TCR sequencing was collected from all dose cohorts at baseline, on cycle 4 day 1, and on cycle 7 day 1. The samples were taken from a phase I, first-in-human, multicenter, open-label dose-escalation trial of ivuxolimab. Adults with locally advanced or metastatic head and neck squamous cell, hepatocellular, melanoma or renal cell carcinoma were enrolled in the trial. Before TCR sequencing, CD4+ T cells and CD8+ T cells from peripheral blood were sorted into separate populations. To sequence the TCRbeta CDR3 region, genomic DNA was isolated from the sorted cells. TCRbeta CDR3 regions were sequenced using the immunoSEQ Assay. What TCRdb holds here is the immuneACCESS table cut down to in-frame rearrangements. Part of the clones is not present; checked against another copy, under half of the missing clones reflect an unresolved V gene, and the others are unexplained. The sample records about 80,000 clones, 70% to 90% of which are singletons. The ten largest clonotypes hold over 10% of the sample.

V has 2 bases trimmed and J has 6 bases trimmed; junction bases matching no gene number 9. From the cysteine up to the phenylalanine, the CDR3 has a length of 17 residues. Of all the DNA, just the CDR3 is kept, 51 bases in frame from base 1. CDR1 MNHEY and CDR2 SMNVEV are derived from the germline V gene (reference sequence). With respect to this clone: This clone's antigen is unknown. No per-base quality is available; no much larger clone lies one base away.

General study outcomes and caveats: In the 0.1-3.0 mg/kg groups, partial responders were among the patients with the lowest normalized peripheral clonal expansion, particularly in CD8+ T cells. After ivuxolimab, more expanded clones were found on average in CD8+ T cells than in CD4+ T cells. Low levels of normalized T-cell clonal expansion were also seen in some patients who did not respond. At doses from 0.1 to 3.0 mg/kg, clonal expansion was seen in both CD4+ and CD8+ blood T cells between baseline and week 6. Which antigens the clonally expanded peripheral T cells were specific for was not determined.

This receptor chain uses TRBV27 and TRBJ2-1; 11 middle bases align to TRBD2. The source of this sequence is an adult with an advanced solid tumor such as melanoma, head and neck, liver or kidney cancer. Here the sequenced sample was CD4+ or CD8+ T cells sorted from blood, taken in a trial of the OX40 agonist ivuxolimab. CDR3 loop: CASSLGLAGGPVNEQFF. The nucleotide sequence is TGTGCCAGCAGTTTAGGGTTAGCGGGAGGGCCGGTCAATGAGCAGTTCTTC.